This TCR beta chain was captured in a study of cytomegalovirus exposure and HLA in healthy donors (dated by TCRdb to the late 2010s). Regarding the complete study: In an earlier analysis of some 610 of the donors, around 290 Gb of sequence data and 95 million to 130 million unique TCR beta sequences from roughly 200 million T cells were reported. All discovery cohort repertoires had been generated on a single sequencing platform. Class I and class II HLA loci were covered by the typing at four-digit resolution. Genome-wide SNP genotypes for about 60% of the roughly 700 donors were used in a later genetic analysis, which treated that subset as a discovery cohort. Four to six DR-DQ haplotypes were handled as single units for association and clustering, since linkage in the cohort was strong. An early release covering about 600 HLA-typed donors comprised about 310 gigabases of sequencing data and around 80 million unique TCR sequences. The study combined high-throughput TCR immunosequencing, statistical association of individual TCRs with disease status, and machine learning to predict cytomegalovirus infection status. An earlier analysis of around 580 of the donors used high-throughput TCR beta sequencing to judge whether each TCR beta V gene segment behaved as functional or pseudogenic. Donor age, sex, ethnicity and CMV serostatus were collected together with the repertoire data. Of the 300 to 400 genotyped donors, 65% to 90% fell in the genetic ancestry cluster associated with self-reported Caucasian donors. The aim of the study was to test whether cataloging public T cell receptors could identify signatures of past pathogen exposure. A later analysis re-analyzed previously published TCR beta repertoires from about 600 donors and added high-resolution HLA genotyping to study TCR occurrence patterns. Among about 400 genotyped donors of the cohort, an average of approximately 240,000 unique TCR beta nucleotide sequences was sequenced per donor, of which roughly 17% were non-productive. Rather than using new phenotypic data, the later analysis identified candidate immune exposures from TCR beta sequences and from how often those sequences occurred across donors. Typing coverage differed by locus: A, B, C, DRB1 and DQB1 were typed in roughly 620-640 donors, DQA1 in about 500, DPA1 in 606, and DPB1 in about 450. Using immunosequencing, the study profiled T cell repertoires from 500 to 800 subjects and related those repertoires to cytomegalovirus serostatus. In addition to the first cohort of around 670 subjects, a separate validation cohort of 120 different subjects was used.

In total, approximately 700 healthy bone marrow donors made up the cohort. At the time of sampling, every cohort member was nominally healthy, though immune exposures that went unrecorded were likely present. The donor was CMV seronegative and was included in the group of over 300 seronegative cohort members. Every donor gave a peripheral blood sample, and the peripheral blood mononuclear cells from that sample were used for TCR beta sequencing. The Qiagen DNeasy Blood Extraction Kit was used to extract genomic DNA from the blood cell samples. What the research found in general, with its limitations: V-gene and J-gene trimming of TCR beta chains was associated with a missense DCLRE1C variant in a later genetic analysis, and the association was replicated in an independent cohort. In the study, some 160 TCR beta chains were listed as associated with cytomegalovirus. The sequencing pipeline was judged likely to have produced a cluster of highly shared sequence variants as a technical artifact. A later analysis reported that several top co-occurrence clusters appeared linked to parvovirus B19, influenza, CMV and Epstein-Barr virus. A later analysis found that most CMV-associated TCR beta chains appeared HLA-restricted, with HLA associations seemingly driven largely by CMV exposure. Cytomegalovirus status was reported to be diagnosed by the classifier with high specificity and sensitivity in both the original and validation cohorts. Because the 87-base-pair reads could not distinguish some IMGT-functional V segments, including TRBV6-2 and TRBV6-3, those segments were excluded. In a later genetic analysis, fewer N-insertions in productive TCRs were reported among donors in an Asian-associated ancestry cluster than the roughly 700-donor mean. The cohort was sequenced for TCR beta chains only, and without alpha or paired-chain data the features that could be detected were limited. In a later analysis, HLA-associated TCR beta chains showed more clonal expansion and lower generation probabilities than non-associated chains that were equally common. The authors suggested that the approach could potentially be extended to other disease states and immunological phenotypes. Three of the identified cytomegalovirus-associated TCR beta chains were confirmed in vitro to be specific for cytomegalovirus antigens. Over 15 rarely observed V segments, including chromosome 9 orphons, were excluded from the earlier analysis of several hundred of the donors because counts were too low. The only immune exposure information available for the cohort was CMV serostatus. A further reported finding was that TCR beta sequences accurately predicted the HLA-A and HLA-B alleles for most subjects in the first cohort. When HLA alleles, especially DR and DQ, strongly co-occurred, TCR associations were difficult to assign to individual alleles. In a later analysis, the rate of TCR association differed among HLA loci, with DRB1 alleles having the most associated TCRs and HLA-C alleles having the fewest. Roughly uniform sequencing depth across donors was assumed in presence/absence analyses, although this assumption may not hold. Most TCR sequences were seen in very few donors, while some public TCRs were found in many individuals. In an earlier analysis of 587 of the donors, most TCR beta V segments appeared in productive rearrangements about 87% or about 30% of the time, broadly matching IMGT annotations. HLA typing was unavailable for some donors at each locus, so association tests used only the typed subset. Linkage disequilibrium might explain the correlated functional status among segregating V segments, but an unknown experimental factor could not be excluded. Specific HLA alleles were associated with some 15,000 TCR beta sequences at a false discovery rate of 0.05 in a later analysis.

Clipping removes 6 bases from V and 8 bases from J, with 4 as the unmatched junction base count. The CDR3 starts with the cysteine, ends with the phenylalanine, and has 14 residues. The entry retains the CDR3 DNA only, 42 bases that are in frame from base 1. The germline V gene provides CDR1 KGHSH and CDR2 LQKENI. In regard to this clone: Its antigen remains unidentified.

The protocol used for the library was the immunoSEQ multiplex PCR assay. The multiplex PCR relied on a mix of 60 forward primers for TCR Vbeta segments and 13 reverse primers for TCR Jbeta segments. The CDR3 region of rearranged TCR beta genes was amplified from genomic DNA with a multiplex PCR assay. On the Illumina HiSeq System, the amplified TCR beta libraries were sequenced as 87-base-pair reads. The authors' analysis ran thus. In a later analysis, tens of millions of unique TCR beta chains were counted across the 500 to 850 repertoires, and approximately 11 million of these chains were shared by at least two donors. To remove PCR and sequencing errors, raw reads were error-corrected and collapsed into unique sequences using a nearest-neighbor algorithm that merged closely related sequences. Alignment of CDR3 sequences to IMGT reference sequences was used to assign V, D and J gene segments. For a sequence to be retained, at least a six-nucleotide match to both a V gene segment and a J gene segment was required. Rearrangements were classified as productive when the CDR3 lacked stop codons and remained in frame with V and J, and all other rearrangements were classified as non-productive. Following IMGT convention, CDR3 was defined as the stretch from the second conserved V-encoded cysteine up to the conserved J-encoded phenylalanine. The earlier analysis of 500 to 600 of the donors excluded sequences that lacked an unambiguous match to a single V gene segment. An earlier analysis of about 600 of the donors called V segments functional above 56.7% productive rearrangements and segregating when the between-donor standard deviation exceeded 5%. A statistical classification framework was built to diagnose cytomegalovirus status from the catalog of TCR beta chain sequences. In a later analysis, TCR nucleotide sequences were compared against IMGT/GENE-DB human TR gene sequences so that V and J genes could be assigned. Using the TCRdist pipeline, a later analysis assigned CDR3 sequences along with most-parsimonious VDJ recombination scenarios. A later analysis defined each TCR beta chain by its CDR3 amino acid sequence plus V-gene family, and excluded reads lacking a unique V-gene family. As a way to deal with suspected cross-contamination and a sequencing artifact, a later analysis dropped approximately 590 nucleotide sequences that were highly shared and had low generation probability. A later analysis calculated a clonal expansion index for each public chain from normalized within-repertoire ranks of inferred template counts. Generation probabilities in a later analysis came from a VDJ recombination model fitted to out-of-frame rearrangements, and those results were checked against IGoR. A later analysis scored TCR-TCR, TCR-HLA and TCR-CMV co-occurrence with hypergeometric tests, applying a repertoire-size bias correction to TCR pairs. In a later analysis, false discovery rates were estimated by permuting HLA or CMV assignments 20 times. In a later analysis, co-occurring TCRs were grouped with DBSCAN, and TCRdist sequence similarity was added when clustering was performed within HLA-allele-positive subsets. For co-occurrence clustering, repertoires with fewer than 30,000 or more than 120,000 public chains were excluded, along with a handful of repertoires with anomalous nucleotide sharing. What TCRdb holds here is the immuneACCESS table cut down to in-frame rearrangements. Part of the clones is not present; checked against another copy, under half of the missing clones reflect an unresolved V gene, and the others are unexplained. The D gene and trimming were derived from the DNA, and the V and J assignments and clone size from that table. The table for this sample lists 85,000 or so clones. Around 1.1% of the sample lies in the top ten.

This TCR was recovered from a woman aged 25 to 39 in good health and CMV-seronegative. The chain is assembled from TRBV18 and TRBJ1-4; 12 bases in the middle match TRBD1. Specimen: PBMCs. In nucleotide form, the sequence is TGTGCCAGCTCGGCCGGGACAGGGGGCGAAAAACTGTTTTTT. This gives the protein CASSAGTGGEKLFF.